This T cell receptor beta chain was documented in a study of cytomegalovirus exposure and HLA in healthy donors (TCRdb year 2017). For the wider study: According to an earlier analysis of 587 of the donors, about 179 million T cells yielded roughly 110 million unique TCR beta sequences and roughly 280 Gb of sequence data. About 280 gigabases of sequencing data and tens of millions of unique TCR sequences were included in an early release covering roughly 600 HLA-typed donors. The genetic ancestry cluster associated with self-reported Caucasian donors included 81% of the roughly 410 genotyped donors. The study was designed to test whether signatures of past pathogen exposure could be identified by cataloging public T cell receptors. The T cell repertoires of some 670 subjects were profiled by immunosequencing and related to cytomegalovirus serostatus. In addition to the first cohort of approximately 670 subjects, a separate validation cohort of some 120 different subjects was used. The study combined high-throughput TCR immunosequencing, statistical association of individual TCRs with disease status, and machine learning to predict cytomegalovirus infection status. A later analysis re-analyzed previously published TCR beta repertoires from 666 donors and added high-resolution HLA genotyping to study TCR occurrence patterns. The later analysis used no new phenotypic data to find candidate immune exposures, relying instead on TCR beta sequences and their occurrence across donors. In an earlier analysis of over 550 of the donors, high-throughput TCR beta sequencing was used to judge whether each TCR beta V gene segment behaved as functional or pseudogenic. Alongside the repertoire data, information on donor age, sex, ethnicity and CMV serostatus was compiled. In a later genetic analysis, genome-wide SNP genotypes for about three fifths of the roughly 670 donors were used, and that subset was treated as a discovery cohort. Every discovery cohort repertoire had been produced on one sequencing platform. HLA typing covered class I and class II loci at four-digit resolution. Typing coverage varied by locus: roughly 629-630 donors for A, B, C, DRB1 and DQB1; approximately 500 for DQA1; more than 600 for DPA1; approximately 450 for DPB1. About 5 DR-DQ haplotypes were handled as single units for association and clustering, since linkage in the cohort was strong. On average, 235,054 unique TCR beta nucleotide sequences were sequenced per donor among a few hundred genotyped donors of the cohort, with roughly 19% of those sequences being non-productive.

Library preparation was by the immunoSEQ multiplex PCR assay. The multiplex PCR relied on a mix of 60 forward primers for TCR Vbeta segments and 13 reverse primers for TCR Jbeta segments. The CDR3 region of rearranged TCR beta genes was amplified from genomic DNA with a multiplex PCR assay. The Illumina HiSeq System was used to sequence the amplified TCR beta libraries as 87-base-pair reads. The published analysis was carried out like this. In a later analysis, 80 million or so unique TCR beta chains were counted across the approximately 620 repertoires, and roughly 11 million of these chains were shared by at least two donors. Raw reads were error-corrected and collapsed into unique sequences with a nearest-neighbor algorithm that merged closely related sequences to remove PCR and sequencing errors. Alignment of CDR3 sequences to IMGT reference sequences was used to assign V, D and J gene segments. Each retained sequence needed at least a six-nucleotide match to both a V gene segment and a J gene segment. Rearrangements were called productive when the CDR3 lacked stop codons and stayed in frame with V and J; all others were non-productive. CDR3 was defined according to IMGT convention as the region running from the second conserved V-encoded cysteine to the conserved J-encoded phenylalanine. Sequences without an unambiguous match to a single V gene segment were excluded from the earlier analysis of several hundred of the donors. In an earlier analysis of approximately 560 of the donors, a V segment was called functional when productive rearrangements were above 56.7%, and segregating when the standard deviation between donors exceeded 5%. A statistical classification framework was developed to diagnose cytomegalovirus status using the catalog of TCR beta chain sequences. In a later analysis, V and J genes were assigned by comparing TCR nucleotide sequences against IMGT/GENE-DB human TR gene sequences. In a later analysis, CDR3 sequences and most-parsimonious VDJ recombination scenarios were assigned using the TCRdist pipeline. A later analysis defined each TCR beta chain by its CDR3 amino acid sequence plus V-gene family, and excluded reads lacking a unique V-gene family. A later analysis removed 592 highly shared, low-generation-probability nucleotide sequences to deal with suspected cross-contamination and a sequencing artifact. In a later analysis, a clonal expansion index was calculated for each public chain from normalized within-repertoire ranks of inferred template counts. In a later analysis, generation probabilities were computed with a VDJ recombination model fitted to out-of-frame rearrangements, and the resulting probabilities were checked against IGoR. Hypergeometric tests were used in a later analysis to score TCR-TCR, TCR-HLA and TCR-CMV co-occurrence, with a repertoire-size bias correction applied to the TCR pairs. To estimate false discovery rates, a later analysis permuted the HLA or CMV assignments 20 times. In a later analysis, co-occurring TCRs were grouped using DBSCAN, with TCRdist sequence similarity added in when clustering inside HLA-allele-positive subsets. Co-occurrence clustering excluded repertoires with fewer than 30,000 or more than 120,000 public chains, plus five with anomalous nucleotide sharing. What TCRdb holds here is the immuneACCESS table cut down to in-frame rearrangements. Part of the clones is not present; checked against another copy, under half of the missing clones reflect an unresolved V gene, and the others are unexplained. The V and J calls and clone size were taken over from that table, and D and trimming were inferred from the DNA. The sample yields some 200,000 clones; 55% to 75% were counted once. The ten largest clones take up less than 3% of the sample.

Compared with germline, V lacks 3 bases and J lacks 6 bases; bases without a gene match: 4. CDR1 and CDR2 were assigned from the germline V gene as SGHTA and FQGNSA. Counted from cysteine to phenylalanine, this CDR3 has 14 amino acids. Here the CDR3 DNA is all that survives: 42 bases in frame from base 1. The paper as a whole reports these results and caveats: CMV serostatus was the only immune exposure information available for the cohort. In vitro tests confirmed that a few of the cytomegalovirus-associated TCR beta chains recognize cytomegalovirus antigens. Some IMGT-functional V segments, including TRBV6-2 and TRBV6-3, could not be distinguished by the 87-base-pair reads and were therefore excluded. In a later analysis, TCR association rates were found to vary across HLA loci, with the most associated TCRs seen for DRB1 alleles and the fewest for HLA-C alleles. Correlated functional status among segregating V segments might be attributable to linkage disequilibrium, but an unknown experimental factor could not be ruled out. Sequencing depth was assumed to be roughly uniform across donors in the presence/absence analyses, though that assumption may not hold. Because counts were too low, seventeen rarely observed V segments, including chromosome 9 orphons, were left out of the earlier analysis of 587 of the donors. In the study, 150 to 200 TCR beta chains were listed as associated with cytomegalovirus. Most TCR sequences were observed very rarely across donors, whereas some public TCRs were present in many individuals. Compared with the approximately 600-donor mean, donors in an Asian-associated ancestry cluster had fewer N-insertions in productive TCRs, according to a later genetic analysis. A further reported finding was that TCR beta sequences accurately predicted the HLA-A and HLA-B alleles for most subjects in the first cohort. In both the original and validation cohorts, the classifier was reported to diagnose cytomegalovirus status with high specificity and sensitivity. An earlier analysis of approximately 590 of the donors showed that most TCR beta V segments appeared in productive rearrangements either about 90% or about 30% of the time, which broadly matched IMGT annotations. In a later analysis, HLA-associated TCR beta chains were found to be more clonally expanded and to have lower generation probabilities than equally common non-associated chains. Specific HLA alleles were associated with 15,000 to 20,000 TCR beta sequences at a false discovery rate of 0.05 in a later analysis. In a later genetic analysis, a missense DCLRE1C variant was associated with V-gene and J-gene trimming of TCR beta chains, and the association was replicated in an independent cohort. When HLA alleles, especially DR and DQ, strongly co-occurred, TCR associations were difficult to assign to individual alleles. This cohort had only TCR beta chains sequenced, and the lack of alpha or paired-chain data limited which features could be detected. It was suggested by the authors that the approach could potentially be generalized to other disease states and immunological phenotypes. HLA typing was unavailable for some donors at each locus, so association tests used only the typed subset. According to a later analysis, most CMV-associated TCR beta chains appeared to be HLA-restricted, and the HLA associations seemed to be driven largely by CMV exposure. A group of highly shared sequence variants was considered likely to be a technical artifact of the sequencing pipeline. In a later analysis, several top co-occurrence clusters were reported to appear linked to parvovirus B19, influenza, CMV and Epstein-Barr virus.

In total, approximately 690 healthy bone marrow donors made up the cohort. Cohort members were all nominally healthy when sampled, although unrecorded immune exposures were likely present. The donor tested CMV seropositive and was one of the 289 seropositive cohort members. A peripheral blood sample was collected from each donor, and TCR beta sequencing was performed on peripheral blood mononuclear cells. Genomic DNA extraction from the blood cell samples was performed with the Qiagen DNeasy Blood Extraction Kit. A word on this clone: It has no known antigen specificity. It has no much larger one-base neighbor in the sample; base qualities were not kept.

This receptor was obtained from a man aged 40-49 years in good health and CMV-seropositive. Sequenced sample: PBMCs. The chain uses TRBV7-2 and TRBJ1-5; TRBD1 agrees with 8 junctional bases. CDR3 protein: CASSFRGPGQPQHF. The base sequence is TGTGCCAGCAGCTTCAGGGGGCCGGGTCAGCCCCAGCATTTT.